Reported below is one T cell receptor beta chain. The antigen is not known. This entry belongs to a study of early T cells in non-severe SARS-CoV-2 infection. About the study: Sequenced bulk RNA came from whole blood that was unsorted, and chains were unpaired. Findings of the study overall: Private and CD4 specificities were missed by VDJdb matching, skewed to anti-spike CD8.

Unique molecular identifiers were added to individual cDNA molecules. MiXCR, applied by TCRdb to the 5' RACE reads, yields one record per CDR3 protein. This sample has tens of thousands of distinct CDR3 sequences, with roughly 7.2% found just once. The germline V gene has CDR1 MNHEY and CDR2 SMNVEV (reference sequence). The CDR3 consists of 16 residues. Trimming cost V 0 bases and J 0 bases; bases outside gene matches: 5. Specimen: whole blood. The V call is TRBV27, the J call TRBJ2-7; TRBD2 matches at 7 bases. This clonotype originated in an adult who was a healthcare worker with PCR-confirmed SARS-CoV-2 infection or an uninfected control (not recorded which). This CDR3 reads CASSLSSSGSSYEQYF. The CDR3 DNA is TGTGCCAGCAGTTTATCTTCTAGCGGATCCTCCTACGAGCAGTACTTC.